The 6 T cell receptor beta chains presented below share a single source sample, sequenced in a study of human versus mouse CDR3 diversity and MHC coevolution (dated by TCRdb to 2016 to 2017). The receptor library was made with the immunoSEQ multiplex PCR assay. TCRdb obtained this table from immuneACCESS and retained in-frame rearrangements with V and J assigned. These tables miss some clones; where compared with another copy, unresolved V genes account for less than half of the shortfall, and the remainder is unexplained. The sample table holds about 77,000 clones, of which 92% were seen once. Less than 0.16% of the sample rests with the top ten. Sequencing was performed on naive CD4+ T cells from blood. What this sample's cell subset or site label stands for: CD45RO-negative CD62L-positive naive CD4 T cells. The receptors here all came from a person aged 25 to 69 in good health.

The chain employs TRBV5-1 and TRBJ2-2; a weak D match, TRBD2 (6 bases). The CDR3 extends over 17 amino acids. V lost 0 bases to trimming and J lost 6 bases, with 18 bases between them. Per the germline V gene, CDR1 is SGHRS and CDR2 is YFSETQ. The CDR3 is CASSLELSLAGSGELFF. As DNA, the CDR3 is TGCGCCAGCAGCTTGGAACTCTCACTAGCTGGTTCCGGGGAGCTGTTTTTT.

The sample holds one count of this clone. The V and J genes are TRBV30 and TRBJ1-5; D unresolved. The length of the CDR3 is 13 residues. The V gene lost 2 bases and the J gene lost 6 bases, with 11 bases spanning the gap. The germline CDR1 and CDR2 sequences are GTSNPN and SVGIG (reference sequence). CDR3 DNA: TGTGCCTGGAGTCCCCCTGCGGTTCAGCCCCAGCATTTT. It encodes CAWSPPAVQPQHF.

The V gene is TRBV19, the J gene TRBJ1-1, with TRBD1 as a possible D gene (5 bases). The CDR3 is 15 amino acids. Germline V gene sequence: CDR1 LNHDA, CDR2 SQIVND (reference sequence). Trimming left V 1 base short and J 1 base short, with 10 bases between. The CDR3 region has the DNA TGTGCCAGTAGTATAGCAAGGACACGGAACACTGAAGCTTTCTTT. It encodes CASSIARTRNTEAFF.

The chain has TRBV4-1 and TRBJ2-2; TRBD2 matches at 15 bases. Germline V lookup: CDR1 MGHRA, CDR2 YSYEKL. V trimming: 1 base; J trimming: 5 bases; junction bases outside the gene matches: 11. The CDR3 runs to 20 residues. The CDR3 DNA follows: TGCGCCAGCAGCCAAGTGGGCTCGGGACTAGCGGGAGGAAGGACCGGGGAGCTGTTTTTT. This gives the protein CASSQVGSGLAGGRTGELFF.

This clone turned up a few times. The CDR3 end shows no conserved phenylalanine or tryptophan, and so a read error is likely. No DNA is shown, since the ends of the CDR3 on it are uncertain; the CDR3 is the one TCRdb lists. This chain connects TRBV21-1 to TRBJ1-2. TRBV21-1 is assigned pseudogene status. The CDR3 is made up of 9 amino acids, end residues included. CDR3 protein: CASSKAGAG.

The chain has TRBV10-1 and TRBJ1-1; 11 bases fit TRBD1. Germline assignment: CDR1 WNHNN and CDR2 SYGVQD (reference sequence). V shed 4 bases and J 2 bases; nucleotides not matched to a gene: 3. CDR3 length: 15 residues. The CDR3 region has the DNA TGCGCCAGCAGTGCAGGACAGGGGGCAAACACTGAAGCTTTCTTT. Translated: CASSAGQGANTEAFF.